Reported below is one T cell receptor beta chain. Its specificity is not known. Naive and memory CD4+ T cells were separated from cryopreserved PBMCs. Produced via immunoSEQ multiplex PCR; TCRdb's table is partial and in-frame only. This repertoire shows about 56,000 clones, under 95% found once; its top ten account for roughly 0.37%. Germline V gene data show CDR1 as SGHNT and CDR2 as YYREEE (reference sequence). The germline V and J ends were trimmed by 4 bases and 0 bases, with 5 bases remaining between them. This CDR3 is built from 12 residues. The data originate from a study of CD4 T cells in relation to SARS-CoV-2 and coronaviruses. For the study at large: Patient ages ranged from roughly 20 to 80, median 38. General study points: Each donor contributed either pre-pandemic or post-infection samples, not both. SARS-CoV-2-driven expansion was significantly weaker in crossreactive than monoreactive clones.

The chain links TRBV5-4 to TRBJ2-7; D remains ambiguous. Source material: naive CD4+ T cells from PBMCs. Described subset: naive CD4+ T cells isolated by negative enrichment. The sequence came from an adult with COVID-19. In nucleotides, the CDR3 is TGTGCCAGCAGCCTCCTCTCCTACGAGCAGTACTTC. Encoded protein: CASSLLSYEQYF.